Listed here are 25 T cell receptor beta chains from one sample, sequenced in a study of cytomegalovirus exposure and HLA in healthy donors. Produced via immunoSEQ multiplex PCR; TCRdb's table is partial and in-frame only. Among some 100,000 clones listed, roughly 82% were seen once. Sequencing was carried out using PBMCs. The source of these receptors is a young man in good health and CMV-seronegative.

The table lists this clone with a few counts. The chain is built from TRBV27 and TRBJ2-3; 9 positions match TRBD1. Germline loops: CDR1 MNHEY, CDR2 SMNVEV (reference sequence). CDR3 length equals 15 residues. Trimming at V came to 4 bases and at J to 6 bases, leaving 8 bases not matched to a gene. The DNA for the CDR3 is TGTGCCAGCAGTTCTCCTGGGACAGGGATCGATACGCAGTATTTT. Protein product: CASSSPGTGIDTQYF.

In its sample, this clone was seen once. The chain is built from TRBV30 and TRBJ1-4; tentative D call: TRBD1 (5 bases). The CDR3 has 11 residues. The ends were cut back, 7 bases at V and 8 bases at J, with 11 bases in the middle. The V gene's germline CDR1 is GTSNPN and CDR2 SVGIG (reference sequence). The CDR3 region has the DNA TGTGCCTTCCCGGGACTCGAAAAACTGTTTTTT. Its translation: CAFPGLEKLFF.

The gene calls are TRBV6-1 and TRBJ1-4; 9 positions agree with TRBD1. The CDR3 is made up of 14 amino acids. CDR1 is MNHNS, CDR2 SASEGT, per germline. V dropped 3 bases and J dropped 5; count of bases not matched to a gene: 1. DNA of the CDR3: TGTGCCAGCAGTGATGGACAGGGGAATGAAAAACTGTTTTTT. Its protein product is CASSDGQGNEKLFF.

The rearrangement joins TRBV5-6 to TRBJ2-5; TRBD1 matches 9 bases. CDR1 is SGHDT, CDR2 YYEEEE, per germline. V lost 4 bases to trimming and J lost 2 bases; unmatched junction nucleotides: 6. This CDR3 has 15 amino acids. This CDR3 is CASSPIGTGQETQYF. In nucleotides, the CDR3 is TGTGCCAGCAGCCCTATTGGGACAGGGCAAGAGACCCAGTACTTC.

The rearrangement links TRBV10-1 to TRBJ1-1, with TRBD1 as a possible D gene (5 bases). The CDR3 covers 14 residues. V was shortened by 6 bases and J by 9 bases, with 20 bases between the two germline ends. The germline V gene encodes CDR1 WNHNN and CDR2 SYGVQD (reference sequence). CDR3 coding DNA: TGCGCCAGCAGCGCCGACAGCCAGCATCCCAAAGCTTTCTTT. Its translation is CASSADSQHPKAFF.

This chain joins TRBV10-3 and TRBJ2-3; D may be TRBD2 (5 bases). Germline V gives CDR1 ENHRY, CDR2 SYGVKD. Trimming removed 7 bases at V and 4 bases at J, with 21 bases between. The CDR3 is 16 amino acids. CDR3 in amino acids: CAIMTESGRGSDTQYF. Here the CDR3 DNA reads TGTGCCATCATGACCGAATCGGGAAGAGGATCAGATACGCAGTATTTT.

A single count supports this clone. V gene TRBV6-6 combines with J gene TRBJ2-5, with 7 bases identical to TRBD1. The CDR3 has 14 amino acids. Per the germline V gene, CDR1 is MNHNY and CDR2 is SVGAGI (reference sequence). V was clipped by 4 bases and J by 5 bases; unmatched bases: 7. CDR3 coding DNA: TGTGCCAGCAGTTCCGCGACAGGGCGGGAGACCCAGTACTTC. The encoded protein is CASSSATGRETQYF.

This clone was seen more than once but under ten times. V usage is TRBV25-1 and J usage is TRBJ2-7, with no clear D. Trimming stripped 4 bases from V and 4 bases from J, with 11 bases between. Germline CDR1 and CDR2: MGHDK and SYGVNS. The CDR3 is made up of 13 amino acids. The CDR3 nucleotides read TGTGCCAGCAGTGCCACTTTACCTTACGAGCAGTACTTC. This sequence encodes CASSATLPYEQYF.

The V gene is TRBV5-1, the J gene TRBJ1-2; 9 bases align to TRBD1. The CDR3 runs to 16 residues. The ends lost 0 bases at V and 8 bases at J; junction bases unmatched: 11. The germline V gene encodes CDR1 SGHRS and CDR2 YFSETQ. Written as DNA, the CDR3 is TGCGCCAGCAGCTTGGCCGGTCGGGACAGGGTTGGGGGCTACACCTTC. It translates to CASSLAGRDRVGGYTF. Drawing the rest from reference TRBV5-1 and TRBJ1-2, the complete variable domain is KAGVTQTPRYLIKTRGQQVTLSCSPISGHRSVSWYQQTPGQGLQFLFEYFSETQRNKGNFPGRFSGRQFSNSRSEMNVSTLELGDSALYLCASSLAGRDRVGGYTFGSGTRLTVV.

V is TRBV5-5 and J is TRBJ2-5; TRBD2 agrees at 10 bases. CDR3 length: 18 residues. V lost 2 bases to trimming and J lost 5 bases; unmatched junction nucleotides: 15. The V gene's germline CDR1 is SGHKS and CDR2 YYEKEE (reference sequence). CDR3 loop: CASSFSPSGGNGGETQYF. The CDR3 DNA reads TGTGCCAGCAGCTTCAGCCCTAGCGGGGGAAACGGGGGGGAGACCCAGTACTTC.

For the CDR3, the DNA is TGTGCCAGCAGCCCGGGGATGGACAGAAGAAAATACGAGCAGTACTTC. Translating it yields CASSPGMDRRKYEQYF. The J gene is TRBJ2-7, the V gene TRBV7-8; TRBD1 might be the D (6 bases). Germline V CDR1 and CDR2: SGHVS, FQNEAQ. Trimming cost V 5 bases and J 4 bases, with 21 bases left between them. This CDR3 region has 16 residues. Full variable domain (outside the CDR3, taken from reference TRBV7-8 and TRBJ2-7): GAGVSQSPRYKVAKRGQDVALRCDPISGHVSLFWYQQALGQGPEFLTYFQNEAQLDKSGLPSDRFFAERPEGSVSTLKIQRTQQEDSAVYLCASSPGMDRRKYEQYFGPGTRLTVT.

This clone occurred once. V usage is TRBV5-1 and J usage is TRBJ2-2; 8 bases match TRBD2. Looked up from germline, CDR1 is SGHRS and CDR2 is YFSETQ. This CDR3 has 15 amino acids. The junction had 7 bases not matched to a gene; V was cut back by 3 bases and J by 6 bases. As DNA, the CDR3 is TGCGCCAGCAGCTCCGACGGGGGGGTCCCCGGGGAGCTGTTTTTT. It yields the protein CASSSDGGVPGELFF. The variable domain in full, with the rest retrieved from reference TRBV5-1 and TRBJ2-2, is KAGVTQTPRYLIKTRGQQVTLSCSPISGHRSVSWYQQTPGQGLQFLFEYFSETQRNKGNFPGRFSGRQFSNSRSEMNVSTLELGDSALYLCASSSDGGVPGELFFGEGSRLTVL.

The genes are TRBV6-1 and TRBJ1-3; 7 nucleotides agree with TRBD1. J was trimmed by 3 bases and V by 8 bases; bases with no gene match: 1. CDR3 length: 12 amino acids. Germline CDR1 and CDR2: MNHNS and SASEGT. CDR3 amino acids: CASDRVGNTIYF. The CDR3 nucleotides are TGTGCCAGCGACAGGGTTGGAAACACCATATATTTT.

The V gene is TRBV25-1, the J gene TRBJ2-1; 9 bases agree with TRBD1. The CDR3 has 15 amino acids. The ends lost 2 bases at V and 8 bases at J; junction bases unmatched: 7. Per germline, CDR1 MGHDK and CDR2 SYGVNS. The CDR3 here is CASSEIGQGFHEQFF. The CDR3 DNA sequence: TGTGCCAGCAGTGAAATAGGACAGGGGTTTCATGAGCAGTTCTTC.

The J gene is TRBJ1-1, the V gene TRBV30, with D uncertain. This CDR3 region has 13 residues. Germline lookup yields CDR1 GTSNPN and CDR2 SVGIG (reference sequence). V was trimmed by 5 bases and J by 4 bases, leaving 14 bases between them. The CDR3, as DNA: TGTGCCTGGGCGGAAGGGCGGGGCACTGAAGCTTTCTTT. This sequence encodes CAWAEGRGTEAFF.

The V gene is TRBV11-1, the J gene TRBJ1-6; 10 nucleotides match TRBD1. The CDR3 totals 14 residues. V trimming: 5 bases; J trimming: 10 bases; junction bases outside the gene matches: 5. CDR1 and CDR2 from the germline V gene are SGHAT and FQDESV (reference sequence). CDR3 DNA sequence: TGTGCCAGCAGCGTAGGACAGGGGGGATCACCCCTCCACTTT. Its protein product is CASSVGQGGSPLHF.

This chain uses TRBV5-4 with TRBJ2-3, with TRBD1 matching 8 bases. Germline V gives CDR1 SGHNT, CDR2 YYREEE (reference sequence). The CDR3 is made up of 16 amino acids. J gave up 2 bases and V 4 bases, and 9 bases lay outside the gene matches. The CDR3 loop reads CASSPPRTGPTDTQYF. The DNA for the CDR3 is TGTGCCAGCAGCCCCCCCCGGACAGGGCCCACAGATACGCAGTATTTT.

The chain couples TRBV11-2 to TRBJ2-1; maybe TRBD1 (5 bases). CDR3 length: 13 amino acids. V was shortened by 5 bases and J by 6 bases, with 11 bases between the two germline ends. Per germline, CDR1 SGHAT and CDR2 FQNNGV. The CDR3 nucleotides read TGTGCCAGCAGCCTCCGTAGGGGCAATGAGCAGTTCTTC. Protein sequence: CASSLRRGNEQFF.

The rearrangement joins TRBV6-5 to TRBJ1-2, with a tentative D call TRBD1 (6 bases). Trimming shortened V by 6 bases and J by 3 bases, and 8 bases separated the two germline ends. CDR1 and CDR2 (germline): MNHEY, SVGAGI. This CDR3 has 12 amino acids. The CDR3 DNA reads TGTGCCAGCAGCGCAGGGGACTATGGCTACACCTTC. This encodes CASSAGDYGYTF.

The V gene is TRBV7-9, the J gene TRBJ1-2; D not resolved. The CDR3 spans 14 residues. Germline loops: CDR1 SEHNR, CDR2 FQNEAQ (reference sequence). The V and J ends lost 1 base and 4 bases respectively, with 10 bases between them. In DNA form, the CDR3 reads TGTGCCAGCAGCTTAGTACAGCCTGGCTATGGCTACACCTTC. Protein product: CASSLVQPGYGYTF. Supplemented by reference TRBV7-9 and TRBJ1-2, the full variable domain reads DTGVSQNPRHKITKRGQNVTFRCDPISEHNRLYWYRQTLGQGPEFLTYFQNEAQLEKSRLLSDRFSAERPKGSFSTLEIQRTEQGDSAMYLCASSLVQPGYGYTFGSGTRLTVV.

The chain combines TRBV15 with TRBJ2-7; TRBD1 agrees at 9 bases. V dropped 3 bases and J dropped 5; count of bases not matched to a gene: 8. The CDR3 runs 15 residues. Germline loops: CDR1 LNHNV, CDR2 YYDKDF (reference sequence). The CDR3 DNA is TGTGCCACCAGCAGGGGTGGACAGGGGAGACACGAGCAGTACTTC. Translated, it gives CATSRGGQGRHEQYF.

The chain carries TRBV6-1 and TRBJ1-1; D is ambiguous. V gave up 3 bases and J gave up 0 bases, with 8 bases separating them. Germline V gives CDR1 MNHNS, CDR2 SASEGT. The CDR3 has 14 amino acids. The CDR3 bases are TGTGCCAGCAGTGATTGGGAGGTGAACACTGAAGCTTTCTTT. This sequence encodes CASSDWEVNTEAFF.

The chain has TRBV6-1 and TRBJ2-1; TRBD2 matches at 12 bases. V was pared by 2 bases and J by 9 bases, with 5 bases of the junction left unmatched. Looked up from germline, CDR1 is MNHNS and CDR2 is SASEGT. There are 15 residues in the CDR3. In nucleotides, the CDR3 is TGTGCCAGCAGTGAACTAGCGGGAGGGCCAGCTGAGCAGTTCTTC. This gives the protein CASSELAGGPAEQFF.

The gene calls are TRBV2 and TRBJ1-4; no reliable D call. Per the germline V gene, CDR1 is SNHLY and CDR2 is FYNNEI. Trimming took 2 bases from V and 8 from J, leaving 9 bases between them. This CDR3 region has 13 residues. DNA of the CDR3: TGTGCCAGCAGTGAACTGAGTTACGAAAAACTGTTTTTT. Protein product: CASSELSYEKLFF.

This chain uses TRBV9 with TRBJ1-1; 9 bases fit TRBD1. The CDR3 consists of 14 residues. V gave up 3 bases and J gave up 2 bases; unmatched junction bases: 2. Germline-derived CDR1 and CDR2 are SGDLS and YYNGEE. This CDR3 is CASSETGGNTEAFF. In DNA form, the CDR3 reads TGTGCCAGCAGCGAAACAGGGGGCAACACTGAAGCTTTCTTT.